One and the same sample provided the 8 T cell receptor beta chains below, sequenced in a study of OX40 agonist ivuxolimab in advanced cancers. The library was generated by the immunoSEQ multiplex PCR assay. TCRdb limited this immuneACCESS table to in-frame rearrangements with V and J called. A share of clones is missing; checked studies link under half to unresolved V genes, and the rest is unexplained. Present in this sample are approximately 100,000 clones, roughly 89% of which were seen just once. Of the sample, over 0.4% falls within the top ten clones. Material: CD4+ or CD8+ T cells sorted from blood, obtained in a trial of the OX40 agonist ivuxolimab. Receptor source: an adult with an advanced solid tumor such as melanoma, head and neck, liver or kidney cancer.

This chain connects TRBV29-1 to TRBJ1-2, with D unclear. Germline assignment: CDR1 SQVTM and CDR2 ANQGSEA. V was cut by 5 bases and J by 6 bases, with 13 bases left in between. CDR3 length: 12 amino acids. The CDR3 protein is CSVFDTFDGYTF. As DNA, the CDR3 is TGCAGCGTTTTTGACACCTTTGATGGCTACACCTTC.

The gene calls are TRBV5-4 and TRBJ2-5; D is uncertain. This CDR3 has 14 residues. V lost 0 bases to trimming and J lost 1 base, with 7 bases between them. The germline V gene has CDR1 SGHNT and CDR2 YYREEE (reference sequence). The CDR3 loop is CASSLDNSQETQYF. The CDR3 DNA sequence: TGTGCCAGCAGCTTGGACAACAGCCAAGAGACCCAGTACTTC.

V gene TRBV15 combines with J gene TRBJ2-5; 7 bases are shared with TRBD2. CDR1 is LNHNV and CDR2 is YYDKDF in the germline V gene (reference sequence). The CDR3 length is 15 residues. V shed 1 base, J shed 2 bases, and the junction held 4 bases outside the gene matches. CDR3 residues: CATSRGLAEQETQYF. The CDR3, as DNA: TGTGCCACCAGCAGAGGTCTAGCGGAACAAGAGACCCAGTACTTC.

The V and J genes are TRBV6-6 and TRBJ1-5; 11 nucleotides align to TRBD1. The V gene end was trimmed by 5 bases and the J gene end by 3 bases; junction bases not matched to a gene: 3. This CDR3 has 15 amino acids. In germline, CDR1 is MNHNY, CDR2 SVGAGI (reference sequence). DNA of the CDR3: TGTGCCAGCAGTCGGGACAGGGGGTTCAATCAGCCCCAGCATTTT. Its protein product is CASSRDRGFNQPQHF.

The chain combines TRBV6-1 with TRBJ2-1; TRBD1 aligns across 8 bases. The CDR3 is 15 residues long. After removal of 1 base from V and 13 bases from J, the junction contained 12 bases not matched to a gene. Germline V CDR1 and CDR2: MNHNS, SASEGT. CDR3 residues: CASSEVGQGAVSQFF. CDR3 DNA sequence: TGTGCCAGCAGTGAAGTAGGGCAGGGGGCAGTATCCCAGTTCTTC.

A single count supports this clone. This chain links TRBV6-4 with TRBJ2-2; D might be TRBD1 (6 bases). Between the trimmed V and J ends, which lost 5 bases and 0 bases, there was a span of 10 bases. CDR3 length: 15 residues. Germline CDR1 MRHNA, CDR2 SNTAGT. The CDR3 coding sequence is TGTGCCAGCAGTCCCGGGACACCGAACACCGGGGAGCTGTTTTTT. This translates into CASSPGTPNTGELFF.

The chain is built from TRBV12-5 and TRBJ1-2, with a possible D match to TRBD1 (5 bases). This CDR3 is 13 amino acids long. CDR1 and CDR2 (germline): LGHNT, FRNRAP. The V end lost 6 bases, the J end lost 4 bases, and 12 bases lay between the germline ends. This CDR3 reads CASGPGAGYGYTF. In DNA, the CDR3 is TGTGCTAGTGGACCCGGGGCAGGCTATGGCTACACCTTC.

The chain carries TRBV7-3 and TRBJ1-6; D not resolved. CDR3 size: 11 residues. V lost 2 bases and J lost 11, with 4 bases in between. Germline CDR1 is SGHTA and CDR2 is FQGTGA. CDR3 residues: CASSLATPLHF. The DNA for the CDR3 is TGTGCCAGCAGCTTAGCAACACCCCTCCACTTT.